This T cell receptor beta chain was found in a study of human CD8 memory T cell subsets. In terms of frequency, this clonotype is medium-sized. The antigen remains undetermined. Generation of TCR beta libraries used UMI-labeled 5' RACE. In the original analysis: Within each TCR beta library, functional CDR3 beta clonotypes numbered between about 2,800 and 18,000. TCRdb reprocessed the 5' RACE reads, keeping one entry per CDR3 protein, no DNA. The V and J calls and clone size are TCRdb's, not the authors'. The sample has about 5,500 distinct CDR3 sequences. The CDR3 runs to 13 residues. Enrichment of total CD8+ T cells was achieved using negative magnetic separation. General study points: For stem-like memory and precursor exhausted T cells, diversity was similarly high, which was not true of effector memory cells.

Sequencing input: CD8+ T cells from PBMCs. This sequence joins TRBV12-3 or TRBV12-4 and TRBJ2-7; TCRdb's D call of TRBD1 is untestable without DNA. The sequence was collected from a human donor in good health. The CDR3 region is CASSGTGGYEQYF.